Below are 2 T cell receptor beta chains sequenced from a single sample in a study of blood T cells in healthy people across ages (dated by TCRdb to the mid-2010s). Library preparation employed 5' RACE. The data were produced on an Illumina HiSeq 2500. A second PCR of roughly 6 to 12 cycles was run with a J-beta primer mix and a sample-barcoded 5' primer. In-frame beta chains were kept once TCRdb had trimmed the public reads at Q25 with fastp and called clones with MiXCR. Rows with a matching CDR3 protein are joined into one entry that keeps the most common DNA and genes. In all, the sample holds 1.5 million to 2 million distinct CDR3 sequences, and 49% of those were seen once. 2% to 2.5% of the sample lies in the top ten. Material: blood. The receptors originated from a woman between 40 and 50 years old in good health.

As regards this clonotype: One base away lies a much larger clone, so this may be a sequencing read error. The rearrangement joins TRBV10-3 to TRBJ2-6, with a weak D call TRBD1 (5 bases). CDR3 length equals 15 residues. Germline V gene lookup returns CDR1 ENHRY and CDR2 SYGVKD. CDR3 in amino acids: CAISERPSGANVPTF. The CDR3 DNA reads TGTGCCATCAGCGAGAGGCCCTCTGGGGCCAACGTCCCGACTTTC.

The genes are TRBV28 and TRBJ2-1; 8 nucleotides line up with TRBD2. V dropped 5 bases and J dropped 7; count of bases not matched to a gene: 13. The CDR3 is 16 amino acids. Germline V lookup: CDR1 MDHEN, CDR2 SYDVKM. The CDR3 protein is CASSPQIGGVGNEQFF. The CDR3 nucleotides read TGTGCCAGCAGTCCGCAGATCGGGGGGGTGGGAAATGAGCAGTTCTTC.